This TCR beta chain was documented in a study of blood T cell repertoires in COVID-19. Original handling: Reference gene primer amplification gave estimated nucleated cell counts. Profiling relied on immunoSEQ multiplex PCR, and the TCRdb table lists in-frame clones only, not all of them. V and J calls and clone size are given by that table; D and trimming were obtained from the DNA. The sample comprises 55,000 to 75,000 clones, roughly 90% of which are singletons, and almost 4% rests with the top ten. This CDR3 comprises 14 residues. Germline CDR1 is MNHEY and CDR2 is SVGAGI. Trimming took 2 bases from V and 4 from J, leaving 11 bases between them.

Sample: peripheral blood. This sequence joins TRBV6-5 and TRBJ1-1, with D tentatively TRBD1 (5 bases). This sequence was found in a human donor in a cohort sampled during active COVID-19. For the CDR3, the DNA is TGTGCCAGCAGTTACCGGGGGAGGCGCACTGAAGCTTTCTTT. Amino acids: CASSYRGRRTEAFF.